This TCR beta chain was documented in a study of shared clonotypes between healthy human individuals. From CD4+ cells came CD45RA+ naive and CD45RA-negative memory subsets. Study conclusions and caveats: Generation of non-shared clonotypes was less probable than generation of clonotypes shared by all four donors. A few donors had around 5% of their naive CD4 clonotypes in common.

Trimming cost V 5 bases and J 10 bases, with 11 bases left between them. CDR1 PRHDT and CDR2 FYEKMQ come from the germline V gene (reference sequence). The CDR3 runs 11 residues. DNA at around 190 ng, around 30,000 T cell genomes, went into sorted-subset replicate PCRs. TCRdb keeps only in-frame clones here, not all; method: immunoSEQ multiplex PCR. Among more than 400,000 clones listed, about 96% were seen once. On this clone: What it recognizes is unknown.

V is TRBV13 and J is TRBJ1-1; D unclear. This sequence originates from a woman aged 25 to 39 in good health. The specimen was naive CD4+ T cells sorted from blood. Regarding subset: CD45RA+ positively selected. CDR3 in DNA: TGTGCCAGCAGCACGGGATTCGGAGCTTTCTTT. This codes for CASSTGFGAFF.